This T cell receptor (beta chain) was sequenced during a study of blood T cell repertoires in COVID-19 (dated by TCRdb to 2018 to 2021). Concerning the study at large: Collaborator samples came from the United States, Italy and Spain and covered acute and convalescent phases of COVID-19. A de-identified subject ID, COVID-19 status, age in years and sex were almost always included in the sample metadata. The repertoires were made available in a free public database intended to serve as a resource for research on the immune response to SARS-CoV-2. Samples came from the ongoing ImmuneRACE study (first 160 participants) plus 1,254 subjects from 6 global collaborators. Subjects who had been exposed to COVID-19, were actively infected with it, or had recovered from it provided the deeply sampled blood TCRbeta repertoires that made up the dataset. The prospective study material was composed of cDNA or gDNA derived from T cells, B-cell-depleted T cells, or PBMCs. HLA class I and class II types, where available, came from metadata supplied by the sample provider rather than from assay-based typing. Study-level results and caveats: How much clinical and demographic metadata was included differed by source and by participant, and the metadata was provided uncurated.

TCRbeta CDR3 regions were amplified from genomic DNA by means of the immunoSEQ Assay, a bias-controlled multiplex PCR. Regarding the original processing steps: Within the assay, amplification of reference gene primers was used to estimate how many nucleated cells each sample contained. Sequence reads were collapsed and filtered to measure the absolute abundance of every unique TCRbeta CDR3 rearrangement. For each sample, productive Simpson clonality was calculated as the square root of Simpson's diversity index across productive rearrangements. The immuneACCESS repertoire file appears here via TCRdb, limited to in-frame rearrangements. These files lack a portion of the clones; in checked studies, under half of the deficit traces to unresolved V genes, and the cause of the others is not known. V and J calls and clone size are as listed in that table; D and trimming were resolved from the DNA. The sample table lists approximately 150,000 clones, roughly 87% of them with a count of one. The ten largest clones represent 0.95% of the sample.

The CDR3 runs 14 amino acids, cysteine and phenylalanine included. The sequence is cut down to CDR3 DNA, 42 bases in frame from base 1. Looking up the germline V gene (reference sequence) yields CDR1 SGHNT and CDR2 YYREEE. Trimming removed 2 bases from V and 2 bases from J; the gene matches leave 2 bases unexplained. With regard to this clone: Its antigen is still unknown. No base qualities exist here, and no much larger clone lies one base off it.

Collaborating institutions collected whole blood in K2EDTA tubes following their own protocols. Collaborator samples were shipped for TCRbeta analysis as frozen whole blood, isolated PBMCs, or DNA extracted from either sample type. The V and J genes are TRBV5-4 and TRBJ2-7; 9 nucleotides in the junction match TRBD2. The sequence was obtained from a woman aged 50 to 60 with acute or convalescent COVID-19. Sequencing was carried out using peripheral blood. The CDR3 loop reads CASSLRGGAYEQYF. The sequenced DNA: TGTGCCAGCAGCTTACGCGGGGGGGCCTACGAGCAGTACTTC. The entire variable domain, with the stretches around the CDR3 drawn from the reference TRBV5-4 and TRBJ2-7 proteins, is ETGVTQSPTHLIKTRGQQVTLRCSSQSGHNTVSWYQQALGQGPQFIFQYYREEENGRGNFPPRFSGLQFPNYSSELNVNALELDDSALYLCASSLRGGAYEQYFGPGTRLTVT.